The 23 T cell receptor beta chains listed next were all sequenced from one sample in a study of control samples from healthy donors and cancer patients. Using immunoSEQ multiplex PCR, the repertoire was profiled, and TCRdb retains in-frame clones only, with some absent. The sample holds roughly 59,000 clones, roughly 90% seen once. What was sequenced was PBMCs. All receptors derive from a man between 35 and 55 years old with colorectal cancer.

The chain couples TRBV29-1 to TRBJ2-7; the D gene is possibly TRBD1 (5 bases). Looked up from germline, CDR1 is SQVTM and CDR2 is ANQGSEA. This CDR3 has 13 residues. Trimming removed 0 bases at V and 0 bases at J, with 6 bases between. CDR3 in amino acids: CSVEDRVSYEQYF. The CDR3 bases are TGCAGCGTTGAAGACAGGGTCTCCTACGAGCAGTACTTC.

The chain joins TRBV11-2 to TRBJ2-7; 8 bases agree with TRBD2. The CDR3 covers 16 residues. CDR1 and CDR2 (germline): SGHAT, FQNNGV. V trimming: 5 bases; J trimming: 3 bases; junction bases outside the gene matches: 12. The CDR3 coding sequence is TGTGCCAGCAGCGCGGGGCTGGGGACTAGACTCTACGAGCAGTACTTC. Translation gives CASSAGLGTRLYEQYF.

The chain employs TRBV5-6 and TRBJ1-2; unclear D gene. CDR3 size: 13 residues. V lost 0 bases and J lost 7, with 10 bases in between. CDR1 and CDR2 (germline): SGHDT, YYEEEE. CDR3 sequence: CASSLVRDGGYTF. CDR3 sequence (DNA): TGTGCCAGCAGCTTGGTCCGCGACGGTGGCTACACCTTC. Looking up the rest from reference TRBV5-6 and TRBJ1-2 gives the full variable domain: DAGVTQSPTHLIKTRGQQVTLRCSPKSGHDTVSWYQQALGQGPQFIFQYYEEEERQRGNFPDRFSGHQFPNYSSELNVNALLLGDSALYLCASSLVRDGGYTFGSGTRLTVV.

This clone was detected a few times. V gene TRBV6-6 combines with J gene TRBJ1-4; 9 bases agree with TRBD1. Losses at the gene ends were 2 bases for V and 8 bases for J; bases not matched to a gene: 9. Germline CDR1 MNHNY, CDR2 SVGAGI (reference sequence). This CDR3 has 16 residues. The CDR3 loop reads CASSYPPDRGNEKLFF. The CDR3 nucleotides read TGTGCCAGCAGTTACCCCCCCGACAGGGGGAACGAAAAACTGTTTTTT.

The chain links TRBV9 to TRBJ1-5; the D gene is possibly TRBD1 (5 bases). V gave up 0 bases and J gave up 0 bases, with 7 bases separating them. CDR3 length: 15 amino acids. Germline CDR1 SGDLS, CDR2 YYNGEE. CDR3 coding DNA: TGTGCCAGCAGCGTAGAGGGGAATAGCAATCAGCCCCAGCATTTT. Protein product: CASSVEGNSNQPQHF.

The chain carries TRBV4-1 and TRBJ1-1; D gene unclear. The germline V and J ends were trimmed by 4 bases and 1 base, with 16 bases remaining between them. The CDR3 extends over 16 amino acids. CDR1 MGHRA and CDR2 YSYEKL come from the germline V gene. CDR3 sequence (DNA): TGCGCCAGCAGCCTACAGAGTAACAGACCGAACACTGAAGCTTTCTTT. Its translation: CASSLQSNRPNTEAFF.

This chain joins TRBV19 and TRBJ2-7; 12 bases fit TRBD2. Germline loops: CDR1 LNHDA, CDR2 SQIVND (reference sequence). This CDR3 spans 16 amino acids. Trimming took 6 bases from V and 4 from J; bases not matched to a gene: 10. CDR3 in amino acids: CASSRLAGGLLYEQYF. The DNA for the CDR3 is TGTGCCAGTAGCCGCCTAGCGGGGGGGCTTCTATACGAGCAGTACTTC. Using reference TRBV19 and TRBJ2-7 for the parts outside the CDR3, the full variable domain is DGGITQSPKYLFRKEGQNVTLSCEQNLNHDAMYWYRQDPGQGLRLIYYSQIVNDFQKGDIAEGYSVSREKKESFPLTVTSAQKNPTAFYLCASSRLAGGLLYEQYFGPGTRLTVT.

The chain is built from TRBV7-3 and TRBJ1-5, with D unclear. The germline V and J ends were trimmed by 2 bases and 4 bases, with 9 bases remaining between them. Germline lookup yields CDR1 SGHTA and CDR2 FQGTGA. This CDR3 has 14 amino acids. CDR3: CASSLYGENQPQHF. CDR3 bases: TGTGCCAGCAGCTTATACGGAGAAAATCAGCCCCAGCATTTT.

This clone was found once. The chain recombines TRBV4-2 with TRBJ1-6; no clear D gene. The CDR3 is 15 amino acids. CDR1 and CDR2 from the germline V gene are LGHNA and YNFKEQ. The V gene lost 0 bases and the J gene lost 12 bases, with 15 bases spanning the gap. CDR3 DNA sequence: TGTGCCAGCAGCCAAGATCTTCTAATATGGGGACCCCTCCACTTT. Translation: CASSQDLLIWGPLHF.

J is TRBJ1-1 and V is TRBV7-6, with no clear D. Trimming took 5 bases from V and 5 from J, leaving 18 bases between them. CDR3 size: 15 residues. Germline values: CDR1 SGHVS, CDR2 FNYEAQ. DNA of the CDR3: TGTGCCAGCAGCCCCCGGGTGGGGTATGAGACTGAAGCTTTCTTT. It encodes CASSPRVGYETEAFF. The complete variable domain, with remaining parts taken from reference TRBV7-6 and TRBJ1-1, reads GAGVSQSPRYKVTKRGQDVALRCDPISGHVSLYWYRQALGQGPEFLTYFNYEAQQDKSGLPNDRFSAERPEGSISTLTIQRTEQRDSAMYRCASSPRVGYETEAFFGQGTRLTVV.

This chain links TRBV9 with TRBJ1-2; D unresolved. V was clipped by 7 bases and J by 4 bases, with 5 bases between them. Germline V gene data show CDR1 as SGDLS and CDR2 as YYNGEE. The CDR3 length is 10 residues. The CDR3 sequence is CASAGYGYTF. In DNA form, the CDR3 reads TGTGCCAGCGCGGGCTATGGCTACACCTTC.

The chain recombines TRBV11-3 with TRBJ2-1; possible D gene TRBD2, 5 bases. This CDR3 is 17 amino acids long. V gave up 2 bases and J gave up 5 bases, with 19 bases separating them. Germline V gene data show CDR1 as SGHNT and CDR2 as YENEEA. CDR3 DNA sequence: TGTGCCAGCAGCTTACCCCTCTACCGGACTGGGGACAATGAGCAGTTCTTC. It codes for CASSLPLYRTGDNEQFF.

The CDR3 DNA sequence: TGTGCCAGCAGCGTTGCCGGGACAGGGGTCGGGTTCGCTGGAAACACCATATATTTT. Its protein is CASSVAGTGVGFAGNTIYF. The rearrangement links TRBV9 to TRBJ1-3; TRBD1 agrees at 10 bases. The CDR3 contains 19 residues. The V and J ends lost 2 bases and 2 bases, in that order; junction bases with no gene match: 13. Germline CDR1 SGDLS, CDR2 YYNGEE.

V gene TRBV19 combines with J gene TRBJ2-1, with a weak D call TRBD1 (5 bases). CDR3 length equals 13 residues. V was shortened by 10 bases and J by 7 bases, with 17 bases between the two germline ends. Germline V gives CDR1 LNHDA, CDR2 SQIVND (reference sequence). CDR3 region: CATKGQGINEQFF. CDR3 DNA: TGTGCCACTAAGGGGCAGGGCATAAATGAGCAGTTCTTC.

The chain carries TRBV7-2 and TRBJ1-1; D is uncertain. V was cut by 5 bases and J by 3 bases, with 10 bases left in between. This CDR3 contains 13 residues. Germline V gives CDR1 SGHTA, CDR2 FQGNSA. In DNA, the CDR3 is TGTGCCAGCAGCCCTGGTCGATACACTGAAGCTTTCTTT. As protein: CASSPGRYTEAFF.

The chain has TRBV2 and TRBJ2-1; D possibly uses TRBD1 or TRBD2 (5 bases each). The CDR3 is made up of 13 amino acids. Trimming removed 8 bases from V and 4 bases from J, with 12 bases in between. Germline values: CDR1 SNHLY, CDR2 FYNNEI. The CDR3 DNA is TGTGCCAGCCGGGACGGAAAATACAATGAGCAGTTCTTC. Protein: CASRDGKYNEQFF.

This clone was observed a handful of times. The rearrangement joins TRBV6-4 to TRBJ2-2; the match to TRBD1 covers 8 bases. Germline V gives CDR1 MRHNA, CDR2 SNTAGT. The CDR3 covers 15 residues. Trimming removed 6 bases from V and 5 bases from J; junction bases left unmatched: 8. As DNA, the CDR3 is TGTGCCAGCAGAGCCGACAGGGGAATTACCGGGGAGCTGTTTTTT. Its protein is CASRADRGITGELFF.

The rearrangement joins TRBV2 to TRBJ1-2; D ambiguous. Germline V gene data show CDR1 as SNHLY and CDR2 as FYNNEI. Trimming shortened V by 1 base and J by 4 bases, and 4 bases separated the two germline ends. The CDR3 contains 12 residues. The CDR3 nucleotides are TGTGCCAGCAGTGAAGGACCCTATGGCTACACCTTC. It specifies CASSEGPYGYTF.

The chain joins TRBV6-1 to TRBJ2-7, with D perhaps matching TRBD2 (5 bases). Germline assignment: CDR1 MNHNS and CDR2 SASEGT. The CDR3 totals 16 residues. V lost 0 bases and J 2 bases, leaving 14 bases between the germline ends. CDR3 region: CASSEAGERTPYEQYF. The CDR3 bases are TGTGCCAGCAGTGAAGCGGGAGAAAGGACCCCCTACGAGCAGTACTTC.

V gene TRBV5-1 combines with J gene TRBJ2-7; D unclear. The CDR3 is 12 amino acids. From germline, CDR1 is SGHRS and CDR2 YFSETQ. Trimming left V 0 bases short and J 4 bases short, with 5 bases between. The CDR3 protein is CASSLGIYEQYF. CDR3 coding DNA: TGCGCCAGCAGCTTGGGTATATACGAGCAGTACTTC.

This chain joins TRBV4-3 and TRBJ2-6; no clear D. V lost 4 bases to trimming and J lost 4 bases, with 11 bases between them. Germline V lookup: CDR1 LGHNA, CDR2 YSLEER. The CDR3 is made up of 15 amino acids. The CDR3 DNA reads as TGCGCCAGCAGCCCCACCGCGGCGGGGGCCAACGTCCTGACTTTC. It encodes CASSPTAAGANVLTF.

The chain has TRBV10-2 and TRBJ1-2, with TRBD1 identical over 9 bases. V shed 4 bases, J shed 0 bases, and the junction held 0 bases outside the gene matches. Per the germline V gene, CDR1 is WSHSY and CDR2 is SAAADI. This CDR3 contains 14 residues. The chain's CDR3 is CASSGTGANYGYTF. The CDR3 nucleotides read TGCGCCAGCAGTGGGACAGGGGCTAACTATGGCTACACCTTC.

V and J are TRBV9 and TRBJ2-7; D tentatively reads TRBD1 or TRBD2 (6 bases each). Trimming took 0 bases from V and 3 from J, leaving 13 bases between them. Germline V lookup: CDR1 SGDLS, CDR2 YYNGEE. The CDR3 is 15 residues long. This chain's CDR3 is CASSVGQGTLYEQYF. The CDR3 nucleotides read TGTGCCAGCAGCGTAGGGCAGGGGACTCTCTACGAGCAGTACTTC.